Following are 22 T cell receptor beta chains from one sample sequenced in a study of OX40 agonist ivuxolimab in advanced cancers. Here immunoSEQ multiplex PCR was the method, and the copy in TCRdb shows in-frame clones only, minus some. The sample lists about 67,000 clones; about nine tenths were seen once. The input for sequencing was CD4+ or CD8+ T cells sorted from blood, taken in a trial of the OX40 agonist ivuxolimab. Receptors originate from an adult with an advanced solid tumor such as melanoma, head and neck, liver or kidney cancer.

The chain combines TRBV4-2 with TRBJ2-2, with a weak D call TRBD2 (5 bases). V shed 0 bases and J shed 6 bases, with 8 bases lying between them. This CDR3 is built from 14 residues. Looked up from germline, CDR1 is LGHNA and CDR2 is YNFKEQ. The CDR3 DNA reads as TGTGCCAGCAGCCAAGATTACGGGGCCGGGGAGCTGTTTTTT. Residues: CASSQDYGAGELFF.

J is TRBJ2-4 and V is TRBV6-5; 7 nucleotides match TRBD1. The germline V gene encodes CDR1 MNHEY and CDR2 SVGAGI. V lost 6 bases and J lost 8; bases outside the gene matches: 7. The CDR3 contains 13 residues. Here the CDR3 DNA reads TGTGCCAGCAGCCCGAGACAGGGAGACATTCAGTACTTC. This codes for CASSPRQGDIQYF.

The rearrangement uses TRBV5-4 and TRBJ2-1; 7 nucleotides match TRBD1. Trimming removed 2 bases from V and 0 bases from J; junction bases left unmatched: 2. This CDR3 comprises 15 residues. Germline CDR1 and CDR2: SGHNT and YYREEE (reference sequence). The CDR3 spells CASSFDRASYNEQFF. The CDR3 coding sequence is TGTGCCAGCAGCTTCGACAGGGCCTCCTACAATGAGCAGTTCTTC.

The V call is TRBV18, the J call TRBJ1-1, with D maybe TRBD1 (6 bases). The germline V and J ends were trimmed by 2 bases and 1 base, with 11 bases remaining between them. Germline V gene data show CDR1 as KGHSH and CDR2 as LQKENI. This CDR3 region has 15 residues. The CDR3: CASSPSGQRNTEAFF. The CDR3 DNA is TGTGCCAGCTCACCATCCGGACAGAGGAACACTGAAGCTTTCTTT.

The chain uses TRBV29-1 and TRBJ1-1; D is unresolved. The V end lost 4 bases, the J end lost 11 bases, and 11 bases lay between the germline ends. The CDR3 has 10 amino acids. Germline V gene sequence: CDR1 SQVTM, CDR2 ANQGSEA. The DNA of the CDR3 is TGCAGCGTTGGTGAAGGTAGGGCTTTCTTT. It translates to CSVGEGRAFF. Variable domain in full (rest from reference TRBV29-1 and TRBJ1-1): SAVISQKPSRDICQRGTSLTIQCQVDSQVTMMFWYRQQPGQSLTLIATANQGSEATYESGFVIDKFPISRPNLTFSTLTVSNMSPEDSSIYLCSVGEGRAFFGQGTRLTVV.

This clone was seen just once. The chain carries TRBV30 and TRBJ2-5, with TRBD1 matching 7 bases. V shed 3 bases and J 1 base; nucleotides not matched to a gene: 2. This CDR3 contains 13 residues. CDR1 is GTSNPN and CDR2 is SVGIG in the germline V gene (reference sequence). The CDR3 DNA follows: TGTGCCTGGAGCCGGGACAGCCAAGAGACCCAGTACTTC. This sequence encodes CAWSRDSQETQYF. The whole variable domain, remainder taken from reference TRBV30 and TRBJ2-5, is SQTIHQWPATLVQPVGSPLSLECTVEGTSNPNLYWYRQAAGRGLQLLFYSVGIGQISSEVPQNLSASRPQDRQFILSSKKLLLSDSGFYLCAWSRDSQETQYFGPGTRLLVL.

The CDR3 protein is CASSKGVIYGYTF. The DNA for the CDR3 is TGTGCCAGCAGCAAAGGGGTCATCTATGGCTACACCTTC. The chain links TRBV21-1 to TRBJ1-2. TRBV21-1 is labeled a pseudogene. The CDR3 consists of 13 residues.

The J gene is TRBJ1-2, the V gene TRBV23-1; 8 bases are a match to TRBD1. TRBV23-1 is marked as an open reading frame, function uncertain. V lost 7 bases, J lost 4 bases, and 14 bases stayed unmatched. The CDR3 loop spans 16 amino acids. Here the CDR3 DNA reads TGCGCCAGCAAGGAGGGACAGGCATATGGGGCCTATGGCTACACCTTC. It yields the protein CASKEGQAYGAYGYTF.

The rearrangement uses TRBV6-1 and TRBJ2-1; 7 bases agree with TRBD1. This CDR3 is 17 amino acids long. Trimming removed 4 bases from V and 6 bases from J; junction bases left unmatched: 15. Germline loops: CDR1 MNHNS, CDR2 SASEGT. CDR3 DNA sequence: TGTGCCAGCAGTGGCCAAATTACAGGGGTTGGCGGCAATGAGCAGTTCTTC. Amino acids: CASSGQITGVGGNEQFF.

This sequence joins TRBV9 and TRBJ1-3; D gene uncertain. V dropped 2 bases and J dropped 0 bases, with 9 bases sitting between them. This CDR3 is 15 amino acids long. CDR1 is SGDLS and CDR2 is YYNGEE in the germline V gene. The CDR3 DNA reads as TGTGCCAGCAGCGTGCGGGGTAGCTCTGGAAACACCATATATTTT. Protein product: CASSVRGSSGNTIYF.

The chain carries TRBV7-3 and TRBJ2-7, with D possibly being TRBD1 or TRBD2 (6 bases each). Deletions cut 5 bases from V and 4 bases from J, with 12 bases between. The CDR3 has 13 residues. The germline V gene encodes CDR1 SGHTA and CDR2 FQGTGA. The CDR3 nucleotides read TGTGCCAGCAGCGCGGGACAAGAATACGAGCAGTACTTC. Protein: CASSAGQEYEQYF.

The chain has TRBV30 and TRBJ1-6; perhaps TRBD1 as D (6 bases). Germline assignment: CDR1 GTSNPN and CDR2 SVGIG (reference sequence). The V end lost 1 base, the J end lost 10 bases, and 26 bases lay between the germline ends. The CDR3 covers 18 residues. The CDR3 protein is CAWSASISEQGPGSPLHF. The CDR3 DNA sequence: TGTGCCTGGAGTGCCTCTATCTCGGAACAGGGCCCTGGCTCACCCCTCCACTTT.

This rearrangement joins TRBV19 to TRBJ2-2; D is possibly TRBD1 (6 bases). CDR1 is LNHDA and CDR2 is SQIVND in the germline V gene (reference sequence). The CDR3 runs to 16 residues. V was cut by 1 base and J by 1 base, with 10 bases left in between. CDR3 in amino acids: CASSIGQGWNTGELFF. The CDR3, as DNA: TGTGCCAGTAGTATAGGCCAGGGGTGGAACACCGGGGAGCTGTTTTTT.

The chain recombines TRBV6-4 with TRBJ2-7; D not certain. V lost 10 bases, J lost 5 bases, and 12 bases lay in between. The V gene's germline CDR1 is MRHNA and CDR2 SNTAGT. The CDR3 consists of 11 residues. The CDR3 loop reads CATHGVDEQYF. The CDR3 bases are TGTGCCACCCATGGGGTGGACGAGCAGTACTTC.

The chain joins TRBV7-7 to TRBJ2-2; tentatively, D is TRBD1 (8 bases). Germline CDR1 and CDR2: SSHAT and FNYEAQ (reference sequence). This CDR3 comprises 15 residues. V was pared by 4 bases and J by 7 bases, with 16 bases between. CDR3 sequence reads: CASSSTGGAIGELFF. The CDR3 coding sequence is TGTGCCAGCAGCTCTACAGGGGGGGCGATCGGGGAGCTGTTTTTT.

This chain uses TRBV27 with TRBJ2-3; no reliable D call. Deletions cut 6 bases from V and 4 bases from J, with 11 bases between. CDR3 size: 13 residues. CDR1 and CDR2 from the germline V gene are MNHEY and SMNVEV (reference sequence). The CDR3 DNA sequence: TGTGCCAGCAGACGGACGCCCGCAGATACGCAGTATTTT. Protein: CASRRTPADTQYF.

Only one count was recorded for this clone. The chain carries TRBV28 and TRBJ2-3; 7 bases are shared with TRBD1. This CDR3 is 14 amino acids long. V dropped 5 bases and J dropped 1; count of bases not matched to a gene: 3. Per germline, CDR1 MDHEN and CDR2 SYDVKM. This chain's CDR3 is CASSLTGGTDTQYF. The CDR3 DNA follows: TGTGCCAGCAGTCTCACAGGGGGCACAGATACGCAGTATTTT.

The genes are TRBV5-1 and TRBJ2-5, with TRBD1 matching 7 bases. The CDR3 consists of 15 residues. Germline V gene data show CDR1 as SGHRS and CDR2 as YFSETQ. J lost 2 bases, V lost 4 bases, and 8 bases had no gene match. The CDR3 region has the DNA TGCGCCAGCAGCCTTCAACCGACAGGGCAAGAGACCCAGTACTTC. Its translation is CASSLQPTGQETQYF.

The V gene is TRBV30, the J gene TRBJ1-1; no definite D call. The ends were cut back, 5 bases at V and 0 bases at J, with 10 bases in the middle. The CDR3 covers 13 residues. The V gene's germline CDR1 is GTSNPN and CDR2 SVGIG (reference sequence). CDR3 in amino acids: CAWGEWVNTEAFF. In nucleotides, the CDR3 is TGTGCCTGGGGGGAGTGGGTGAACACTGAAGCTTTCTTT.

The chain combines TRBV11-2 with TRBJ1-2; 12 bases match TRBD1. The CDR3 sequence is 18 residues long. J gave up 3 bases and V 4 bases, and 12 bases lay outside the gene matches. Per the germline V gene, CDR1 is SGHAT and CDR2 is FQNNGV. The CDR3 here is CASSSLGLGTGGHYGYTF. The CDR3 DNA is TGTGCCAGCAGCTCCCTGGGTTTGGGGACAGGGGGCCACTATGGCTACACCTTC.

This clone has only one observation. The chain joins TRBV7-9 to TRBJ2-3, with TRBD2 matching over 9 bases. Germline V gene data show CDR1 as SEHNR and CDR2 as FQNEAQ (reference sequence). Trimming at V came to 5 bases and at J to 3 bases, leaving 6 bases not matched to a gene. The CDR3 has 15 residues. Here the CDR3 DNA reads TGTGCCAGCAGCGAGGCGGCGGGGGGGACAGATACGCAGTATTTT. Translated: CASSEAAGGTDTQYF.

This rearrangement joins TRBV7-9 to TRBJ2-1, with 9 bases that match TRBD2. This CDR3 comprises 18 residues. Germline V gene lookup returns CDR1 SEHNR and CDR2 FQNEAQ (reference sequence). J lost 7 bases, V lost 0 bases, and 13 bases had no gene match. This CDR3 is CASSLARGGGGARNEQFF. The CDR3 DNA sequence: TGTGCCAGCAGCTTAGCGCGGGGAGGCGGGGGGGCTCGTAATGAGCAGTTCTTC. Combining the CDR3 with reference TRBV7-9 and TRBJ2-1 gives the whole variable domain DTGVSQNPRHKITKRGQNVTFRCDPISEHNRLYWYRQTLGQGPEFLTYFQNEAQLEKSRLLSDRFSAERPKGSFSTLEIQRTEQGDSAMYLCASSLARGGGGARNEQFFGPGTRLTVL.